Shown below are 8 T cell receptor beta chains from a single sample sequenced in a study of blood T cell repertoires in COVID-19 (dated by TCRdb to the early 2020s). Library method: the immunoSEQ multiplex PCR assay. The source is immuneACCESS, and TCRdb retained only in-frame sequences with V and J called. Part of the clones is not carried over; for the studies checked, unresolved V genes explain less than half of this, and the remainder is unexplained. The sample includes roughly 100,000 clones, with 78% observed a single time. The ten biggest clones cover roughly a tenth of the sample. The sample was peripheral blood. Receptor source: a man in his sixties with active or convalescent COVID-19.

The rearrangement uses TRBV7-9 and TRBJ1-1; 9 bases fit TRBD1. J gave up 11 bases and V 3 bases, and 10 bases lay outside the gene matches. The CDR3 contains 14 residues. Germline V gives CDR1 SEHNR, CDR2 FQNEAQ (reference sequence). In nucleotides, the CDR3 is TGTGCCAGCAGCTTCAGACAGGGGGTAAGAGGTGCTTTCTTT. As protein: CASSFRQGVRGAFF.

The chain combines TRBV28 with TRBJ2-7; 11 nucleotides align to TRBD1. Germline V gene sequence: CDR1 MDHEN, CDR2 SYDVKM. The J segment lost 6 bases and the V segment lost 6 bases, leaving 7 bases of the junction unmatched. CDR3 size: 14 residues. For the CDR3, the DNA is TGTGCCAGCAGCTCGGGACAGGGGGTCGGCGAGCAGTACTTC. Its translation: CASSSGQGVGEQYF. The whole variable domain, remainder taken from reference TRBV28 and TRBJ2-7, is DVKVTQSSRYLVKRTGEKVFLECVQDMDHENMFWYRQDPGLGLRLIYFSYDVKMKEKGDIPEGYSVSREKKERFSLILESASTNQTSMYLCASSSGQGVGEQYFGPGTRLTVT.

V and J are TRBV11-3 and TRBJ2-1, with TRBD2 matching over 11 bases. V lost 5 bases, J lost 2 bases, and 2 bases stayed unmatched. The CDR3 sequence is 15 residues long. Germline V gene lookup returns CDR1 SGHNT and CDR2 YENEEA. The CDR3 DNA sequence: TGTGCCAGCAGCGGTAGCGGGAGGGCCTACAATGAGCAGTTCTTC. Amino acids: CASSGSGRAYNEQFF.

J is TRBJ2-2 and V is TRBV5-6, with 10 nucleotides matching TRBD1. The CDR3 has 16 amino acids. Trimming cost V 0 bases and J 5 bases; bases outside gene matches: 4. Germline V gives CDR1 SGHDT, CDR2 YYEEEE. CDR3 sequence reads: CASSLAGQGRTGELFF. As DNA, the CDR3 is TGTGCCAGCAGCTTGGCGGGACAGGGGAGAACCGGGGAGCTGTTTTTT. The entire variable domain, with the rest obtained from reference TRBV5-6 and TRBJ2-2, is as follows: DAGVTQSPTHLIKTRGQQVTLRCSPKSGHDTVSWYQQALGQGPQFIFQYYEEEERQRGNFPDRFSGHQFPNYSSELNVNALLLGDSALYLCASSLAGQGRTGELFFGEGSRLTVL.

CDR3 coding DNA: TGTGCCAGCAGTTTATTGACTAGCGGGAGGTTGCAGTATTTT. Translating gives CASSLLTSGRLQYF. This chain connects TRBV28 to TRBJ2-3; 13 nucleotides line up with TRBD2. The CDR3 runs 14 residues. Germline assignment: CDR1 MDHEN and CDR2 SYDVKM. With 1 base clipped from V and 11 bases from J, the junction kept 3 bases outside the gene matches. Supplemented by reference TRBV28 and TRBJ2-3, the full variable domain reads DVKVTQSSRYLVKRTGEKVFLECVQDMDHENMFWYRQDPGLGLRLIYFSYDVKMKEKGDIPEGYSVSREKKERFSLILESASTNQTSMYLCASSLLTSGRLQYFGPGTRLTVL.

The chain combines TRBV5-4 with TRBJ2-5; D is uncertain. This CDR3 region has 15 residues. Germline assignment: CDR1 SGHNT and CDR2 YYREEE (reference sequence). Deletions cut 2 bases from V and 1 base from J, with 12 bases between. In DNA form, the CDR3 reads TGTGCCAGCAGCTTAGATGGTCAGTTCCAAGAGACCCAGTACTTC. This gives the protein CASSLDGQFQETQYF.

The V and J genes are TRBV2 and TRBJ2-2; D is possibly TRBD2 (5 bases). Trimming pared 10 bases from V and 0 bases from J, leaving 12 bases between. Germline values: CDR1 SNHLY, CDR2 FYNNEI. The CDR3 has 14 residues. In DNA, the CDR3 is TGTGCCACCAAAGGAGGAGCGAACACCGGGGAGCTGTTTTTT. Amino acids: CATKGGANTGELFF.

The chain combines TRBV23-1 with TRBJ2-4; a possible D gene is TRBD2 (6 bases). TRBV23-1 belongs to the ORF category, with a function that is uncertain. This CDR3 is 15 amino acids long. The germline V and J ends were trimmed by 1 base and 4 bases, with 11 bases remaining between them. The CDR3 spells CASSQWCGTKNIQYF. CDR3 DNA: TGCGCCAGCAGTCAATGGTGCGGGACTAAAAACATTCAGTACTTC.